This TCR beta chain was observed in a study of OX40 agonist ivuxolimab in advanced cancers. The wider study: At doses from 0.01 to 10 mg/kg, patients were given intravenous ivuxolimab every 2 weeks. Participants averaged approximately 61 years of age (range roughly 23 to 85) and were less than 85% male. Partial responses were observed in three patients, of whom one had hepatocellular carcinoma and two had cutaneous melanoma.

Germline CDR1 MNHEY, CDR2 SMNVEV (reference sequence). The CDR3 runs 15 residues. Trimming at V came to 6 bases and at J to 1 base, leaving 8 bases not matched to a gene. Sequencing was performed with immunoSEQ multiplex PCR; in TCRdb, only in-frame clones are kept and a portion is missing. Of 40,000 to 45,000 clones listed, 85% to 95% are singletons. As for this clone: Its antigen is unknown.

Study-wide findings and caveats: Low normalized T-cell clonal expansion was also seen in some nonresponders.

The V and J genes are TRBV27 and TRBJ2-7; 8 bases are shared with TRBD2. The material sequenced was CD4+ or CD8+ T cells sorted from blood, taken in a trial of the OX40 agonist ivuxolimab. This TCR was sampled from an adult with an advanced solid tumor such as melanoma, head and neck, liver or kidney cancer. The CDR3 DNA follows: TGTGCCAGCAGAGCGGGGGACGGCCTTTCCTACGAGCAGTACTTC. Residues: CASRAGDGLSYEQYF.